This T cell receptor beta chain emerged from a study of cytomegalovirus exposure and HLA in healthy donors. Broader study findings: Sequencing artifact likely explains a cluster of highly shared sequence variants. In most subjects, TCR beta sequences reportedly gave accurate predictions of HLA-A and HLA-B alleles. What a later analysis reportedly showed was that an Asian-associated ancestry cluster had fewer N-insertions than the approximately 720-donor mean.

Whereas donors were nominally healthy upon sampling, unrecorded immune exposures were probable. The PCR was carried out with 60 Vbeta primers and 13 Jbeta primers. Produced via immunoSEQ multiplex PCR; TCRdb's table is partial and in-frame only. This sample carries about 88,000 clones, roughly 63% of them seen once, and the ten largest clones take 2.5% to 3%. With respect to this clone: The target antigen is unknown.

V was clipped by 2 bases and J by 8 bases, with 21 bases between them. Germline V CDR1 and CDR2: MDHEN, SYDVKM. The CDR3 extends over 17 amino acids. The V call is TRBV28, the J call TRBJ1-4; perhaps TRBD1 as D (5 bases). Sequenced sample: PBMCs. The sequence derives from a middle-aged man in good health and CMV-seronegative. The CDR3 loop reads CASSLNGGGRGGEKLFF. The CDR3, as DNA: TGTGCCAGCAGTTTAAACGGGGGAGGGCGTGGGGGAGAAAAACTGTTTTTT.